These T cell receptor beta chains were read from a single sample in a study of Ad26.COV2.S vaccination and SARS-CoV-2 variants. Profiling relied on immunoSEQ multiplex PCR, and the TCRdb table lists in-frame clones only, not all of them. The table has hundreds of thousands of clones, about nine tenths seen once. Sequenced here: peripheral blood, sampled in a trial of Ad26.COV2.S vaccine versus placebo. These receptor sequences come from a person aged 18-60 years who received the Ad26.COV2.S COVID-19 vaccine or a placebo. The CDR3 runs from the conserved cysteine through the conserved F or W. D genes are given only for firm matches. The size entry is marked missing in some rows and otherwise reads once, few, many or a size class.

J gene: TRBJ2-7
V gene: TRBV7-2
clone size: -
D gene: -
CDR3 protein: CASSLGATATSYEQYF
CDR3 DNA: TGTGCCAGCAGCCTAGGCGCGACTGCCACTTCCTACGAGCAGTACTTC

J gene: TRBJ2-7
V gene: TRBV27
clone size: few
D gene: -
CDR3 protein: CASSFGQTYEQYF
CDR3 DNA: TGTGCCAGCAGTTTCGGTCAGACATACGAGCAGTACTTC

J gene: TRBJ1-5
V gene: TRBV2
clone size: -
D gene: -
CDR3 protein: CASSESRAANQPQHF
CDR3 DNA: TGTGCCAGCAGTGAATCCCGGGCAGCGAATCAGCCCCAGCATTTT

J gene: TRBJ1-3
V gene: TRBV7-9
clone size: -
D gene: -
CDR3 protein: CASSSKGGNTIYF
CDR3 DNA: TGTGCCAGCAGCTCCAAAGGGGGAAACACCATATATTTT

J gene: TRBJ2-7
V gene: TRBV5-1
clone size: -
D gene: TRBD1
CDR3 protein: CASSLETGGYEQYF
CDR3 DNA: TGCGCCAGCAGCTTAGAGACAGGGGGCTACGAGCAGTACTTC

J gene: TRBJ2-3
V gene: TRBV29-1
clone size: -
D gene: -
CDR3 protein: CSVGKVEEATDTQYF
CDR3 DNA: TGCAGCGTTGGGAAGGTAGAGGAAGCCACAGATACGCAGTATTTT

J gene: TRBJ2-3
V gene: TRBV3-1/TRBV3-2
clone size: -
D gene: TRBD2
CDR3 protein: CASSPRRERGGADTQYF
CDR3 DNA: TGTGCCAGCAGCCCCCGGCGGGAGCGGGGGGGCGCAGATACGCAGTATTTT

J gene: TRBJ1-2
V gene: TRBV6-5
clone size: -
D gene: TRBD1
CDR3 protein: CASTRDRDRGAGYTF
CDR3 DNA: TGTGCCAGCACTAGGGACCGGGACAGGGGGGCTGGCTACACCTTC

J gene: TRBJ2-2
V gene: TRBV27
clone size: -
D gene: -
CDR3 protein: CASSLSVLDWNTGELFF
CDR3 DNA: TGTGCCAGCAGTTTATCCGTACTAGACTGGAACACCGGGGAGCTGTTTTTT

J gene: TRBJ1-6
V gene: TRBV28
clone size: -
D gene: TRBD1
CDR3 protein: CASSFPHRGGGSPLHF
CDR3 DNA: TGTGCCAGCAGTTTTCCTCACAGGGGAGGAGGTTCACCCCTCCACTTT

J gene: TRBJ1-1
V gene: TRBV7-2
clone size: -
D gene: TRBD1
CDR3 protein: CASSLVGRGEPFGTEAFF
CDR3 DNA: TGTGCCAGCAGCTTAGTCGGCAGGGGGGAACCTTTCGGCACTGAAGCTTTCTTT

J gene: TRBJ2-2
V gene: TRBV29-1
clone size: -
D gene: -
CDR3 protein: CSVGRGGGELFF
CDR3 DNA: TGCAGCGTGGGGCGGGGCGGCGGGGAGCTGTTTTTT

J gene: TRBJ2-7
V gene: TRBV6-6
clone size: -
D gene: TRBD1
CDR3 protein: CASSSRQGAGYEQYF
CDR3 DNA: TGTGCCAGCAGTTCGAGACAGGGGGCCGGCTACGAGCAGTACTTC

J gene: TRBJ1-2
V gene: TRBV5-1
clone size: -
D gene: TRBD1
CDR3 protein: CASTPRSDRVAGYTF
CDR3 DNA: TGCGCCAGCACCCCCCGCAGCGACAGGGTTGCTGGCTACACCTTC

J gene: TRBJ1-2
V gene: TRBV4-1
clone size: -
D gene: -
CDR3 protein: CASSQVERAGGYTF
CDR3 DNA: TGCGCCAGCAGCCAAGTGGAACGGGCTGGTGGCTACACCTTC

J gene: TRBJ2-7
V gene: TRBV19
clone size: -
D gene: TRBD2
CDR3 protein: CASSSRTSRYEQYF
CDR3 DNA: TGTGCCAGTAGTTCACGGACTAGCCGCTACGAGCAGTACTTC

J gene: TRBJ2-5
V gene: TRBV7-2
clone size: once
D gene: TRBD2
CDR3 protein: CASSFLGTSGGETQYF
CDR3 DNA: TGTGCCAGCAGCTTCCTAGGCACTAGCGGGGGAGAGACCCAGTACTTC

J gene: TRBJ2-2
V gene: TRBV5-6
clone size: -
D gene: TRBD1
CDR3 protein: CASSGMTGTGELFF
CDR3 DNA: TGTGCCAGCAGCGGAATGACAGGGACCGGGGAGCTGTTTTTT

J gene: TRBJ2-1
V gene: TRBV7-2
clone size: -
D gene: -
CDR3 protein: CASSLLGAREQFF
CDR3 DNA: TGTGCCAGCAGCTTACTAGGGGCGCGGGAGCAGTTCTTC